The 17 T cell receptor beta chains given below trace back to one sample, sequenced in a study of blood T cell repertoires in COVID-19. TCRdb's table, derived via immunoSEQ multiplex PCR, lists solely in-frame clones and lacks some. The top ten hold around 16% of the sample, which has a few hundred thousand clones, almost 90% seen once. Material: PBMCs or T cells enriched from blood (not recorded which). The receptors were sampled from a young man who had been exposed to COVID-19.

V usage is TRBV29-1 and J usage is TRBJ2-4, with 8 bases that match TRBD1. The CDR3 sequence is 16 residues long. CDR1 SQVTM and CDR2 ANQGSEA come from the germline V gene. V gave up 6 bases and J gave up 2 bases; unmatched junction bases: 12. CDR3 nucleotide sequence: TGCAGCGTCGGTTGGACAGGGAGTGTATCCAAAAACATTCAGTACTTC. This encodes CSVGWTGSVSKNIQYF.

The chain joins TRBV27 to TRBJ1-6; D not resolved. The CDR3 is 14 residues long. V was trimmed by 3 bases and J by 5 bases, leaving 8 bases between them. Germline CDR1 is MNHEY and CDR2 is SMNVEV (reference sequence). CDR3 residues: CASSFLLDNSPLHF. The CDR3 bases are TGTGCCAGCAGTTTTTTACTGGATAATTCACCCCTCCACTTT.

The chain has TRBV12-3 or TRBV12-4 and TRBJ1-2, with D maybe TRBD1 (5 bases). This CDR3 contains 13 residues. The V end was cut by 4 bases, the J end by 7 bases, with 13 bases between. The DNA of the CDR3 is TGTGCCAGCAGTTCCCCAGGGATCCGTGGCTACACCTTC. This gives the protein CASSSPGIRGYTF.

This chain links TRBV4-2 with TRBJ1-6; 7 nucleotides align to TRBD1. Germline assignment: CDR1 LGHNA and CDR2 YNFKEQ. The CDR3 runs to 13 residues. V was pared by 4 bases and J by 8 bases, with 2 bases of the junction left unmatched. For the CDR3, the DNA is TGTGCCAGCAGCCGACAGGGAGATTCACCCCTCCACTTT. Protein: CASSRQGDSPLHF.

This rearrangement joins TRBV5-1 to TRBJ1-6; D remains ambiguous. The CDR3 length is 18 residues. The germline V gene has CDR1 SGHRS and CDR2 YFSETQ. Trimming removed 4 bases from V and 0 bases from J, with 17 bases in between. CDR3 bases: TGCGCCAGCAGCCCTTCGGTCCTGGGGAGCTCCTATAATTCACCCCTCCACTTT. Its translation: CASSPSVLGSSYNSPLHF.

The chain combines TRBV25-1 with TRBJ2-5, with D perhaps TRBD2 (5 bases). Trimming left V 6 bases short and J 2 bases short, with 13 bases between. Germline CDR1 is MGHDK and CDR2 is SYGVNS. The CDR3 is made up of 14 amino acids. The CDR3 protein is CASREGSRQETQYF. The CDR3 region has the DNA TGTGCCAGCAGAGAGGGTAGCCGTCAAGAGACCCAGTACTTC.

The rearrangement links TRBV9 to TRBJ2-2, with TRBD1 matching over 11 bases. V lost 4 bases, J lost 7 bases, and 6 bases stayed unmatched. The CDR3 totals 15 residues. Germline V gene data show CDR1 as SGDLS and CDR2 as YYNGEE. This CDR3 reads CASSTDRGLSGELFF. The CDR3 DNA is TGTGCCAGCAGCACGGACAGGGGGCTAAGCGGGGAGCTGTTTTTT.

V is TRBV12-3 or TRBV12-4 and J is TRBJ2-1; D might be TRBD2 (6 bases). Trimming took off 6 bases at V and 9 bases at J, with 15 bases between the two ends. This CDR3 has 13 residues. The chain's CDR3 is CASSHLGRGEQFF. CDR3 coding DNA: TGTGCCAGCAGCCACCTGGGGCGGGGTGAGCAGTTCTTC.

This sequence joins TRBV5-6 and TRBJ1-4, with D maybe TRBD1 (6 bases). Germline V gene lookup returns CDR1 SGHDT and CDR2 YYEEEE. V lost 3 bases and J 8 bases, leaving 11 bases between the germline ends. CDR3 length: 13 amino acids. The CDR3 protein is CASSSGAIEKLFF. The CDR3 coding sequence is TGTGCCAGCAGCTCAGGGGCTATAGAAAAACTGTTTTTT.

This clone was seen only once. V and J are TRBV21-1 and TRBJ2-5; TRBD1, the D gene given by the table, was not confirmed from the DNA. TRBV21-1 is a documented pseudogene. This CDR3 contains 14 residues. The CDR3 reads CASSNRGQQETQYF. The CDR3 DNA follows: TGTGCCAGCAGCAACCGAGGACAACAAGAGACCCAGTACTTC.

The table lists this clone with a count of one. The rearrangement joins TRBV4-1 to TRBJ1-5; D gene ambiguous. This CDR3 comprises 16 residues. Germline CDR1 and CDR2: MGHRA and YSYEKL. Trimming took 3 bases from V and 4 from J, leaving 16 bases between them. Here the CDR3 reads CASSQKIGQVNQPQHF. The CDR3 DNA is TGCGCCAGCAGCCAGAAGATTGGGCAGGTGAATCAGCCCCAGCATTTT.

The rearrangement links TRBV3-1 (or the pseudogene TRBV3-2) to TRBJ2-3; D not certain. The V gene lost 3 bases and the J gene lost 9 bases, with 10 bases spanning the gap. The CDR3 sequence is 12 residues long. From germline, CDR1 is LGHDT and CDR2 YNNKEL (reference sequence). The CDR3 DNA sequence: TGTGCCAGCAGCCAGGGCTCTCTCACGCAGTATTTT. It is translated as CASSQGSLTQYF.

CDR3 bases: TGTGCCAGCAGCTTAGCGGTTAGCGGGCCATCCTCATCCTACGAGCAGTACTTC. Amino acid sequence: CASSLAVSGPSSSYEQYF. The chain carries TRBV7-2 and TRBJ2-7, with TRBD2 matching over 7 bases. The CDR3 is 18 residues long. CDR1 and CDR2 (germline): SGHTA, FQGNSA. The V segment lost 0 bases and the J segment 1 base; nucleotides outside the gene matches: 12.

This chain connects TRBV27 to TRBJ1-2; D gene ambiguous. The V end lost 3 bases, the J end lost 3 bases, and 11 bases lay between the germline ends. Germline CDR1 reads MNHEY; CDR2 reads SMNVEV (reference sequence). The CDR3 runs to 14 residues. The CDR3 spells CASSFLPGDYGYTF. In nucleotides, the CDR3 is TGTGCCAGCAGTTTCCTCCCGGGAGACTATGGCTACACCTTC.

The CDR3 here is CASSQYTGNTEAFF. CDR3 DNA: TGTGCCAGCAGCCAATACACGGGGAACACTGAAGCTTTCTTT. The J gene is TRBJ1-1, the V gene TRBV14; D is ambiguous. This CDR3 is built from 14 residues. Germline CDR1 reads SGHDN; CDR2 reads FVKESK. Between the trimmed V and J ends, which lost 2 bases and 1 base, there was a span of 8 bases.

This clone has just one count. In nucleotides, the CDR3 is TGTGCCAGCAGTTTGTGGAGAACCGGGGAGCTGTTTTTT. Amino acid sequence: CASSLWRTGELFF. The chain employs TRBV12-3 or TRBV12-4 and TRBJ2-2; D is uncertain. V shed 3 bases and J shed 5 bases, with 7 bases lying between them. The CDR3 spans 13 residues.

The chain links TRBV2 to TRBJ2-3; 9 bases align to TRBD2. This CDR3 has 16 amino acids. CDR1 and CDR2 from the germline V gene are SNHLY and FYNNEI. With V trimmed by 5 bases and J by 0 bases, 6 bases remained unmatched. CDR3 protein: CASSKLLAGSTDTQYF. The DNA of the CDR3 is TGTGCCAGCAGTAAACTACTAGCGGGTAGCACAGATACGCAGTATTTT.